This TCR beta chain originates from a study of cytomegalovirus exposure and HLA in healthy donors (dated by TCRdb to the late 2010s). For the study in its entirety: An earlier analysis of 587 of the donors reported 276 Gb of sequence data and approximately 120 million unique TCR beta sequences obtained from 150 million to 200 million T cells. In a later genetic analysis, genome-wide SNP genotypes for about 65% of the roughly 670 donors were used, and that subset was treated as a discovery cohort. Rather than drawing on any new phenotypic data, the later analysis identified candidate immune exposures from TCR beta sequences and the way those sequences occurred across donors. Among several hundred genotyped donors of the cohort, an average of roughly 230,000 unique TCR beta nucleotide sequences was sequenced per donor, of which roughly 17% were non-productive. The study was designed to test whether signatures of past pathogen exposure could be identified by cataloging public T cell receptors. To predict cytomegalovirus infection status, the study combined high-throughput TCR immunosequencing, statistical association of individual TCRs with disease status, and machine learning. In a later analysis, previously published TCR beta repertoires from 670 or so donors were re-analyzed and high-resolution HLA genotyping was added so that TCR occurrence patterns could be studied. Around 330 gigabases of sequencing data and roughly 80 million unique TCR sequences made up an early release that covered approximately 700 HLA-typed donors. Using immunosequencing, the study profiled T cell repertoires from some 670 subjects and related those repertoires to cytomegalovirus serostatus. Because of strong linkage in the cohort, five DR-DQ haplotypes were treated as single units for association and clustering. Of the roughly 400 genotyped donors, over 80% were placed in the genetic ancestry cluster associated with self-reported Caucasian donors. Typing coverage varied by locus: roughly 629-640 donors for A, B, C, DRB1 and DQB1; more than 500 for DQA1; more than 600 for DPA1; fewer than 480 for DPB1. Alongside the repertoire data, information on donor age, sex, ethnicity and CMV serostatus was compiled. An earlier analysis of around 540 of the donors applied high-throughput TCR beta sequencing to assess whether each TCR beta V gene segment acted as functional or pseudogenic. A separate validation cohort of about 110 different subjects was used in addition to the 666-subject first cohort. Both class I and class II loci were covered by HLA typing, at four-digit resolution. All discovery cohort repertoires had been generated on a single sequencing platform.

General conclusions and limits of the study: Compared with equally common non-associated chains, HLA-associated TCR beta chains in a later analysis were more clonally expanded and had lower generation probabilities. Because counts were too low, roughly 17 rarely observed V segments, including chromosome 9 orphons, were left out of the earlier analysis of 587 of the donors. In both the original and validation cohorts, the classifier was reported to diagnose cytomegalovirus status with high specificity and sensitivity. Because HLA typing was unavailable for some donors at each locus, only the typed subset was used in association tests. Because the 87-base-pair reads could not distinguish some IMGT-functional V segments, including TRBV6-2 and TRBV6-3, those segments were excluded. According to a later analysis, parvovirus B19, influenza, CMV and Epstein-Barr virus appeared linked to several top co-occurrence clusters. When HLA alleles, especially DR and DQ, strongly co-occurred, TCR associations were difficult to assign to individual alleles. In an earlier analysis of a few hundred of the donors, most TCR beta V segments were observed in productive rearrangements about 90% or about 30% of the time, broadly matching IMGT annotations. Only TCR beta chains were sequenced in this cohort, and the absence of alpha or paired-chain data limited detectable features. In a later analysis, most CMV-associated TCR beta chains were found to appear HLA-restricted, with HLA associations seemingly driven largely by CMV exposure. According to a later genetic analysis, donors in an Asian-associated ancestry cluster had fewer N-insertions in productive TCRs than the approximately 710-donor mean. A later genetic analysis associated a missense DCLRE1C variant with V-gene and J-gene trimming of TCR beta chains, and an independent cohort replicated the association. The study gave a list of under 200 TCR beta chains associated with cytomegalovirus. The presence/absence analyses assumed that sequencing depth was roughly uniform across donors, and that assumption may not be true. In vitro tests confirmed that three of the cytomegalovirus-associated TCR beta chains recognize cytomegalovirus antigens. Correlated functional status among segregating V segments might be attributable to linkage disequilibrium, but an unknown experimental factor could not be ruled out. A cluster of highly shared sequence variants was judged likely to represent a technical artifact of the sequencing pipeline. Immune exposure information for the cohort was limited to CMV serostatus. A further reported finding was that TCR beta sequences accurately predicted the HLA-A and HLA-B alleles for most subjects in the first cohort. A later analysis found that TCR association rates varied across HLA loci, with DRB1 alleles showing the most associated TCRs and HLA-C alleles the fewest. It was suggested by the authors that the approach could potentially be generalized to other disease states and immunological phenotypes. At a false discovery rate of 0.05, a later analysis linked about 16,000 TCR beta sequences to specific HLA alleles. Most TCR sequences were observed very rarely across donors, whereas some public TCRs were present in many individuals.

The cohort consisted of 600 to 700 healthy bone marrow donors. At the time of sampling, all cohort members were nominally healthy, though unrecorded immune exposures were likely present. The donor tested CMV seropositive and was one of the 289 seropositive cohort members. Each donor provided a peripheral blood sample, and peripheral blood mononuclear cells were used for TCR beta sequencing. Genomic DNA extraction from the blood cell samples was performed with the Qiagen DNeasy Blood Extraction Kit. The method was the immunoSEQ multiplex PCR assay. The multiplex PCR relied on a mix of 60 forward primers for TCR Vbeta segments and 13 reverse primers for TCR Jbeta segments. The CDR3 region of rearranged TCR beta genes was amplified from genomic DNA by a multiplex PCR assay. Amplified TCR beta libraries were sequenced as 87-base-pair reads on the Illumina HiSeq System. Regarding the original processing steps: A later analysis counted about 82 million unique TCR beta chains across the roughly 700 repertoires, and 10 million to 11 million of these chains were shared by at least two donors. A nearest-neighbor algorithm error-corrected the raw reads and collapsed the reads into unique sequences, merging closely related sequences to remove PCR and sequencing errors. To assign V, D and J gene segments, CDR3 sequences were aligned to IMGT reference sequences. For a sequence to be retained, a match of at least six nucleotides was required to both a V gene segment and a J gene segment. A rearrangement was called productive if the CDR3 had no stop codons and remained in frame with V and J, and every other rearrangement was called non-productive. Following IMGT convention, CDR3 was defined as the stretch from the second conserved V-encoded cysteine to the conserved J-encoded phenylalanine. The earlier analysis of 500 to 750 of the donors excluded any sequence lacking an unambiguous match to a single V gene segment. An earlier analysis of about 590 of the donors classified V segments as functional when productive rearrangements were above 56.7% and as segregating when the standard deviation between donors was above 5%. To diagnose cytomegalovirus status from the catalog of TCR beta chain sequences, a statistical classification framework was built. In a later analysis, V and J genes were assigned by comparing TCR nucleotide sequences against IMGT/GENE-DB human TR gene sequences. A later analysis assigned CDR3 sequences and most-parsimonious VDJ recombination scenarios with the TCRdist pipeline. In a later analysis, each TCR beta chain was defined by its CDR3 amino acid sequence together with its V-gene family, and reads lacking a unique V-gene family were excluded. To address suspected cross-contamination and a sequencing artifact, a later analysis removed a few hundred highly shared, low-generation-probability nucleotide sequences. A later analysis calculated a clonal expansion index for each public chain from normalized within-repertoire ranks of inferred template counts. Generation probabilities in a later analysis came from a VDJ recombination model fitted to out-of-frame rearrangements, and those results were checked against IGoR. A later analysis scored TCR-TCR, TCR-HLA and TCR-CMV co-occurrence with hypergeometric tests, applying a repertoire-size bias correction to TCR pairs. In a later analysis, false discovery rates were estimated by permuting HLA or CMV assignments 20 times. A later analysis grouped co-occurring TCRs with DBSCAN, adding TCRdist sequence similarity when clustering within HLA-allele-positive subsets. For co-occurrence clustering, repertoires with fewer than 30,000 or more than 120,000 public chains were excluded, along with several repertoires with anomalous nucleotide sharing. In its TCRdb copy, this immuneACCESS table keeps in-frame sequences only and misses some clones. Where compared with another copy, unresolved V genes explain less than half of these, and the others have no known cause. V, J and clone size were drawn from that table, and D and trimming were deduced from the DNA. Within this sample are about 85,000 clones, with roughly three quarters of them counted one time only. The ten largest account for 20% to 30% of the sample.

V is pruned by 6 bases and J by 0 bases, leaving 2 bases of the junction without a gene match. The CDR3 goes from the cysteine to the phenylalanine over 14 residues. The read is trimmed to its CDR3 DNA, 42 bases read in frame from base 1. Per the germline V gene (reference sequence), LNHDA is the CDR1 and SQIVND is the CDR2. On this clone itself: Its specific antigen is unknown. It has no much larger one-base neighbor in the sample; base qualities were not kept.

The sample was PBMCs. The clonotype was recovered from a woman between 45 and 65 years old in good health and CMV-seropositive. Rearrangement joined TRBV19 to TRBJ2-3; the junction holds 8 bases that match TRBD2. The DNA sequence reads TGTGCCAGTAGCTCTAGCGGGAGCACAGATACGCAGTATTTT. Translated, this gives CASSSSGSTDTQYF.